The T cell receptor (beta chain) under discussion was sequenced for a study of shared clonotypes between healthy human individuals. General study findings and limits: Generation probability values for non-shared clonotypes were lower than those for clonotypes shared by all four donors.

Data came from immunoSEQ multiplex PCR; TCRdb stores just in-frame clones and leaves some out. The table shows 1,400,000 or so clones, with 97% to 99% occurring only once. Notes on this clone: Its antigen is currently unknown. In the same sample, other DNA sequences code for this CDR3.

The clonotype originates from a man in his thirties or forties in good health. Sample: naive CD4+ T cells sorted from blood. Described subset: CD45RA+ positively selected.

CDR3 region: CASSSGGETQYF. The CDR3 DNA reads as TGTGCCAGCAGTTCTGGGGGAGAGACCCAGTACTTC. The chain uses TRBV2 and TRBJ2-5; D possibly matches TRBD1 or TRBD2 (5 bases each). CDR3 length: 12 residues. CDR1 is SNHLY, CDR2 FYNNEI, per germline. The V and J ends lost 5 bases and 4 bases respectively, with 8 bases between them.